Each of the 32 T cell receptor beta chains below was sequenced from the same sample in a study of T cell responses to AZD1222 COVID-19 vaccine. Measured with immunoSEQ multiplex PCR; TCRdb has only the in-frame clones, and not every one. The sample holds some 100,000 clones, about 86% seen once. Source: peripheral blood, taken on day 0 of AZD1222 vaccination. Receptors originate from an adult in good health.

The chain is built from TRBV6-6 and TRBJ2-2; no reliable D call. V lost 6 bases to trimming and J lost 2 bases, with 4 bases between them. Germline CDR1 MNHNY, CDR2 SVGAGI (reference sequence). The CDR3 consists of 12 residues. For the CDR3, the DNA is TGTGCCAGCAGCACTAACACCGGGGAGCTGTTTTTT. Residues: CASSTNTGELFF.

CDR3 in DNA: TGTGCCAGCTCGCCTACAGGGGGTCGGGAGCAGTTCTTC. Translation: CASSPTGGREQFF. The chain couples TRBV18 to TRBJ2-1, with 8 bases that match TRBD1. Germline CDR1 KGHSH, CDR2 LQKENI. The CDR3 extends over 13 amino acids. Trimming removed 6 bases from V and 10 bases from J; junction bases left unmatched: 8.

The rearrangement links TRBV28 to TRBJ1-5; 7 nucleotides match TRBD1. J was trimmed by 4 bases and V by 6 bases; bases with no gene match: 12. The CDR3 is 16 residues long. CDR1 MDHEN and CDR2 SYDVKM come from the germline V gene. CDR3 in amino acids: CASSRHRGIGNQPQHF. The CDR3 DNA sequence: TGTGCCAGCAGCCGTCACAGGGGAATTGGAAATCAGCCCCAGCATTTT.

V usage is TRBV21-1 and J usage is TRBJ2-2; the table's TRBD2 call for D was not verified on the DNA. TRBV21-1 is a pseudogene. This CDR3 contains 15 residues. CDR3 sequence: CASSKAPVAPGELFF. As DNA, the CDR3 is TGTGCCAGCAGCAAAGCGCCGGTAGCACCCGGGGAGCTGTTTTTT.

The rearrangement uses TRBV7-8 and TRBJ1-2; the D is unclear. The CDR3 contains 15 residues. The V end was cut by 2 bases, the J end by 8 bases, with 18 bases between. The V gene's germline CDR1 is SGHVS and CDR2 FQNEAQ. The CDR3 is CASSLIATPKDGYTF. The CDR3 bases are TGTGCCAGCAGCTTAATCGCGACCCCCAAGGACGGCTACACCTTC.

CDR3: CATSRDLVQTSNQPQHF. The CDR3 DNA reads as TGTGCCACCAGCAGAGATTTAGTCCAGACTAGCAATCAGCCCCAGCATTTT. The V gene is TRBV15, the J gene TRBJ1-5; no definite D call. The germline gives CDR1 LNHNV, CDR2 YYDKDF (reference sequence). The CDR3 is made up of 17 amino acids. Trimming took off 0 bases at V and 0 bases at J, with 12 bases between the two ends.

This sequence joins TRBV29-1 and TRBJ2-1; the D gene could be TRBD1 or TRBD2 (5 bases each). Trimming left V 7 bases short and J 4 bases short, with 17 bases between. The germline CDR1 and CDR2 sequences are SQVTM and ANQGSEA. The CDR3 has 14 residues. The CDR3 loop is CSAPNSGGYNEQFF. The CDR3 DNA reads TGCAGCGCACCTAACAGTGGGGGATACAATGAGCAGTTCTTC.

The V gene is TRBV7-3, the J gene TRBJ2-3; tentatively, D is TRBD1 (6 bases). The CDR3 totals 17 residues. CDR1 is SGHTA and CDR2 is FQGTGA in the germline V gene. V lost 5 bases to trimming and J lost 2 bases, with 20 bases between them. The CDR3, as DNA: TGTGCCAGCAGCCTAGGAACCGGGACATTTTTCACAGATACGCAGTATTTT. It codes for CASSLGTGTFFTDTQYF.

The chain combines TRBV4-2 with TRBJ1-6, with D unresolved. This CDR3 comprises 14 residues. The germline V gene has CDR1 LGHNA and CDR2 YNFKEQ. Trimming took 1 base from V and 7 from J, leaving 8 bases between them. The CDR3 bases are TGTGCCAGCAGCCAAGGGGCGGAAAATTCACCCCTCCACTTT. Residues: CASSQGAENSPLHF.

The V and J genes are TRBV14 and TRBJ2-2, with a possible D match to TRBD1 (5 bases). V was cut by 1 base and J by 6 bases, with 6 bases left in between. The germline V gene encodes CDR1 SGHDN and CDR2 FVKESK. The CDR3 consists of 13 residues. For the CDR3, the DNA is TGTGCCAGCAGCCAAGCAGGGTCCGGGGAGCTGTTTTTT. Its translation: CASSQAGSGELFF. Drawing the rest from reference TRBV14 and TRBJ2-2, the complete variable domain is EAGVTQFPSHSVIEKGQTVTLRCDPISGHDNLYWYRRVMGKEIKFLLHFVKESKQDESGMPNNRFLAERTGGTYSTLKVQPAELEDSGVYFCASSQAGSGELFFGEGSRLTVL.

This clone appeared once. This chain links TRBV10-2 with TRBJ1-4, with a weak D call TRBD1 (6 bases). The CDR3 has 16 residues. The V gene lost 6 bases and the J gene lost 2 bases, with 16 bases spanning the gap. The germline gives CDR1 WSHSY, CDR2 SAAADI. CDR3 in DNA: TGCGCCAGCAGGCAAACAGGGTTACGGACTAATGAAAAACTGTTTTTT. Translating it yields CASRQTGLRTNEKLFF.

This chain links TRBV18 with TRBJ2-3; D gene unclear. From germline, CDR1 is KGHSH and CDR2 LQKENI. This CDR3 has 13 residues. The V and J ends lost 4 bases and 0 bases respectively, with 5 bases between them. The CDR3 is CASSQTSTDTQYF. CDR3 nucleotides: TGTGCCAGCTCACAAACTAGCACAGATACGCAGTATTTT.

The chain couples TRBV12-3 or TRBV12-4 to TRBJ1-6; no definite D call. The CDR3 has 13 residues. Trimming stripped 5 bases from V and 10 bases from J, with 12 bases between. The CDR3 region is CASSPKTRSPLHF. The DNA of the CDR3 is TGTGCCAGCAGTCCTAAAACCCGATCACCCCTCCACTTT.

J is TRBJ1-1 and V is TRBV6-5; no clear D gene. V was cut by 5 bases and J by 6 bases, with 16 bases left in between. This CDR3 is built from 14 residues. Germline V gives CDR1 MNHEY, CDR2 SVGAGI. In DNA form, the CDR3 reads TGTGCCAGCAGTCGAGGGTGGACTAACCCTGAAGCTTTCTTT. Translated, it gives CASSRGWTNPEAFF.

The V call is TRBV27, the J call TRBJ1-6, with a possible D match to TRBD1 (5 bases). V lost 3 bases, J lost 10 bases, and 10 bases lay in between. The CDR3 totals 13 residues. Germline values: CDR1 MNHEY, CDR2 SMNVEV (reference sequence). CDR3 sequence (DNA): TGTGCCAGCAGTTTTCGACAGTCCTCACCCCTCCACTTT. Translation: CASSFRQSSPLHF.

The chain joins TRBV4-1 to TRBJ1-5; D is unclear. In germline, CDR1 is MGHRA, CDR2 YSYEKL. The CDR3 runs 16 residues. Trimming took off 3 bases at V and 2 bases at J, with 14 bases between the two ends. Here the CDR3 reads CASSQNEGTGNQPQHF. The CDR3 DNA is TGCGCCAGCAGCCAGAATGAGGGTACCGGCAATCAGCCCCAGCATTTT.

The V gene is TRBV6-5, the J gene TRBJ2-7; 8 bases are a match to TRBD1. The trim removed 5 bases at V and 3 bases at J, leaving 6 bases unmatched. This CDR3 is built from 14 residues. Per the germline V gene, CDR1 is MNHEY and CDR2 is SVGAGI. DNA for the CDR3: TGTGCCAGCAGTAGCCCGGGACAGGTCTACGAGCAGTACTTC. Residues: CASSSPGQVYEQYF.

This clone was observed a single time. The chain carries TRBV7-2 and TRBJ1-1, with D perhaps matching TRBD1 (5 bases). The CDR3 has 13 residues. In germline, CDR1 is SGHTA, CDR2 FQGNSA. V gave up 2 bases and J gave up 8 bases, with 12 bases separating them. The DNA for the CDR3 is TGTGCCAGCAGCTTATCCCAGGGTCGCGAAGCTTTCTTT. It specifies CASSLSQGREAFF.

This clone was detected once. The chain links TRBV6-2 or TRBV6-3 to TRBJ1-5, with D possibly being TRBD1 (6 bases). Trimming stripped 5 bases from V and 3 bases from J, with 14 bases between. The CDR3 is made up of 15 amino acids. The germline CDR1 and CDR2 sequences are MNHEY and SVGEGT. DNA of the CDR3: TGTGCCAGCAGTCCCTCGCGGGGGGCCAATCAGCCCCAGCATTTT. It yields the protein CASSPSRGANQPQHF.

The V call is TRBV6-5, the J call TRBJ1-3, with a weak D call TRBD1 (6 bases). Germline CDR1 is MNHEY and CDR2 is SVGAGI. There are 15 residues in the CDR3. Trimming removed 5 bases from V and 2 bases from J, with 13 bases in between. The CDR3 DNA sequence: TGTGCCAGCAGTCCTATAAACAGGGCTGGAAACACCATATATTTT. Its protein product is CASSPINRAGNTIYF.

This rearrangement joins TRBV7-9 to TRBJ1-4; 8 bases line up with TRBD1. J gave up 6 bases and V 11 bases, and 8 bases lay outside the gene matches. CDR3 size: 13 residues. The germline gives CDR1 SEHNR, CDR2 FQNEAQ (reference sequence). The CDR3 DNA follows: TGTGCCGGACAGACAGGGGAATATGAAAAACTGTTTTTT. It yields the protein CAGQTGEYEKLFF.

Here the CDR3 DNA reads TGTGCCAGCAGCCCGGGATCCTCGGTTCACGGGGAGCTGTTTTTT. Encoded protein: CASSPGSSVHGELFF. The chain uses TRBV6-5 and TRBJ2-2, with D perhaps TRBD2 (5 bases). The CDR3 loop spans 15 amino acids. Germline CDR1 reads MNHEY; CDR2 reads SVGAGI. V was shortened by 6 bases and J by 7 bases, with 18 bases between the two germline ends.

CDR3 residues: CASSIRTGVGVGTEAFF. DNA for the CDR3: TGTGCCAGTAGTATTCGGACAGGGGTTGGCGTGGGCACTGAAGCTTTCTTT. The chain uses TRBV19 and TRBJ1-1, with 9 nucleotides matching TRBD1. The CDR3 runs 17 residues. V trimming: 3 bases; J trimming: 4 bases; junction bases outside the gene matches: 12. Germline V gives CDR1 LNHDA, CDR2 SQIVND (reference sequence).

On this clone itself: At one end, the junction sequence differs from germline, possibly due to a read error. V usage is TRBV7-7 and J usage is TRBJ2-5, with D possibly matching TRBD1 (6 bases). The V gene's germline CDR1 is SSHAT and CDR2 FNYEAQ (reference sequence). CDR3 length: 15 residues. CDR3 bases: TGTGCTAGCAGCTTAGGACAGACCGGATCGGAGACCCAGTACTTC. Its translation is CASSLGQTGSETQYF. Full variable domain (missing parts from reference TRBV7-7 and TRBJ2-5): GAGVSQSPRYKVTKRGQDVTLRCDPISSHATLYWYQQALGQGPEFLTYFNYEAQPDKSGLPSDRFSAERPEGSISTLTIQRTEQRDSAMYRCASSLGQTGSETQYFGPGTRLLVL.

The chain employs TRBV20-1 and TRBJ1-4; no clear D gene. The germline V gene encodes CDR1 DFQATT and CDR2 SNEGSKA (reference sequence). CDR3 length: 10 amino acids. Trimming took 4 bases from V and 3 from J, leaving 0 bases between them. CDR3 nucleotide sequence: TGCAGTGCTACTAATGAAAAACTGTTTTTT. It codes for CSATNEKLFF.

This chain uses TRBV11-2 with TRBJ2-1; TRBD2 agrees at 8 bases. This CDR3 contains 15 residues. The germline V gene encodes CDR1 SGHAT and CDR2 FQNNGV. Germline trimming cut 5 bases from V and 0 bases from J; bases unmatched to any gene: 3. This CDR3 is CASSPGGFSYNEQFF. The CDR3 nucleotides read TGTGCCAGCAGCCCGGGGGGGTTCTCCTACAATGAGCAGTTCTTC. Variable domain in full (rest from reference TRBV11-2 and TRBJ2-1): EAGVAQSPRYKIIEKRQSVAFWCNPISGHATLYWYQQILGQGPKLLIQFQNNGVVDDSQLPKDRFSAERLKGVDSTLKIQPAKLEDSAVYLCASSPGGFSYNEQFFGPGTRLTVL.

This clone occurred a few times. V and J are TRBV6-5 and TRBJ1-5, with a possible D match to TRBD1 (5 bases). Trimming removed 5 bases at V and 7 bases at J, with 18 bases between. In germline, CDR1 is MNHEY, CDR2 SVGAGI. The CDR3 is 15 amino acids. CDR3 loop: CASSRGGARRQPQHF. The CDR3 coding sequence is TGTGCCAGCAGTAGGGGTGGGGCGCGGCGGCAGCCCCAGCATTTT.

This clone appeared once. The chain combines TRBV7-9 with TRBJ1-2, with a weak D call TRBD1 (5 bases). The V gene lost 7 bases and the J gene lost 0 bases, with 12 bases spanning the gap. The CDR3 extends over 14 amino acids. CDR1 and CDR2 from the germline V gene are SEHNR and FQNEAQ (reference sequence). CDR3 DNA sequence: TGTGCCAGCAACTTCAGGGCTGCTAACTATGGCTACACCTTC. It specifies CASNFRAANYGYTF.

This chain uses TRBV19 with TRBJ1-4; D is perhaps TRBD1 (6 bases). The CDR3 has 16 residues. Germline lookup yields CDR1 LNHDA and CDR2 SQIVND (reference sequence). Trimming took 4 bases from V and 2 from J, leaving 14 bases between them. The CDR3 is CASSSRQGTTNEKLFF. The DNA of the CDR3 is TGTGCCAGTAGTAGCCGGCAGGGGACGACTAATGAAAAACTGTTTTTT.

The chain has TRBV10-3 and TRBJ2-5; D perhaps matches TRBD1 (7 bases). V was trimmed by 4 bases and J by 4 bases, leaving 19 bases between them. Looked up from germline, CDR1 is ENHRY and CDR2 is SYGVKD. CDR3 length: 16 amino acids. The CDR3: CAISGLQGGGGETQYF. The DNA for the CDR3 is TGTGCCATCAGTGGCCTGCAGGGGGGAGGCGGAGAGACCCAGTACTTC.

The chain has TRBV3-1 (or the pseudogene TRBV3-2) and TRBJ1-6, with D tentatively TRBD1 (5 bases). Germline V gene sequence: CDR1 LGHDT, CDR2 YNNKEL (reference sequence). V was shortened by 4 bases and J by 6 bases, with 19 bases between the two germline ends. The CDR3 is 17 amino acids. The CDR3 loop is CASSLGGIRRANSPLHF. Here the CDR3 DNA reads TGTGCCAGCAGCCTTGGGGGGATAAGGCGTGCTAATTCACCCCTCCACTTT.

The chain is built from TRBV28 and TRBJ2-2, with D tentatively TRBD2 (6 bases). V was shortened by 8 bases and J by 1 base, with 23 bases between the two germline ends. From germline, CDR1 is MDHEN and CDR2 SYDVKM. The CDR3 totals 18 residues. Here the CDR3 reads CASGTPGLNGENTGELFF. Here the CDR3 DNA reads TGTGCCAGCGGCACACCGGGACTTAACGGGGAGAACACCGGGGAGCTGTTTTTT. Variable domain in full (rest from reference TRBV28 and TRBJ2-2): DVKVTQSSRYLVKRTGEKVFLECVQDMDHENMFWYRQDPGLGLRLIYFSYDVKMKEKGDIPEGYSVSREKKERFSLILESASTNQTSMYLCASGTPGLNGENTGELFFGEGSRLTVL.